This T cell receptor beta chain stems from a study of CD8 T cells in Susac syndrome. This clonotype was counted once. RNA was extracted with the RNeasy kit, and a quantity of roughly 0.5 to 1 ug was reverse transcribed using random hexamers. Amplification of TCR beta CDR3 by immunoSEQ multiplex PCR spanned 54 Vbeta and 13 Jbeta. TCRdb passed the immunoSEQ multiplex PCR reads through MiXCR, listing each CDR3 protein once. The sample yields some 77,000 distinct CDR3 sequences, under 95% seen once. Germline V gene lookup returns CDR1 MNHEY and CDR2 SVGAGI. This CDR3 contains 16 residues. J gave up 4 bases and V 1 base, and 4 bases lay outside the gene matches.

Sequencing was done on a sample of CD4+ T cells from PBMCs. This sequence originates from a human donor with Susac syndrome. V and J are TRBV6-5 and TRBJ2-2, with 9 bases identical to TRBD1. CDR3 sequence reads: CASSYLGQGPTGELFF. Here the CDR3 DNA reads TGTGCCAGCAGTTACTTGGGACAGGGACCCACCGGGGAGCTGTTTTTT.